The sequence of this T cell receptor (beta chain) was determined in a study of blood T cell repertoires in COVID-19. Study context: COVID-19 samples collected from the United States, Italy and Spain covered acute and convalescent phases. In each case, the material was cDNA or gDNA derived from T cells, B-cell-depleted T cells, or PBMCs.

In the study's own analysis: Estimates of nucleated cell counts were drawn from the amplification of reference gene primers. Produced via immunoSEQ multiplex PCR; TCRdb's table is partial and in-frame only. V, J and clone size are taken as reported in that table, and D and trimming were inferred from the DNA itself. The sample lists tens of thousands of clones; roughly four fifths were seen once. CDR3 length equals 13 residues. V lost 3 bases, J lost 3 bases, and 1 base stayed unmatched. Germline loops: CDR1 SGHKS, CDR2 YYEKEE (reference sequence). Seattle patients were enrolled during active infection and followed longitudinally.

This sequence was found in a man aged 30 to 45 with COVID-19, enrolled during active disease. The sample consisted of peripheral blood. The chain has TRBV5-5 and TRBJ1-1, with 8 nucleotides matching TRBD1. CDR3 amino acids: CASSWTGYTEAFF. The CDR3 DNA follows: TGTGCCAGCAGCTGGACAGGGTACACTGAAGCTTTCTTT.